This T cell receptor beta chain was documented in a study of T cell changes during pregnancy in multiple sclerosis. The table came from immunoSEQ multiplex PCR; TCRdb's copy has only in-frame clones and leaves some out. The sample holds 85,000 to 100,000 clones, roughly nine tenths seen once. The germline gives CDR1 MNHNS, CDR2 SASEGT. CDR3 length equals 16 residues. V was cut by 4 bases and J by 6 bases, with 19 bases left in between. This clonotype originated in a female donor with multiple sclerosis, enrolled in a pregnancy study. The sequences come from peripheral blood, collected in the first trimester of pregnancy. The chain combines TRBV6-1 with TRBJ1-5; D might be TRBD1 (5 bases). CDR3 sequence reads: CASSGPENLGAQPQHF. The CDR3 DNA reads as TGTGCCAGCAGTGGTCCCGAAAACCTAGGGGCTCAGCCCCAGCATTTT.